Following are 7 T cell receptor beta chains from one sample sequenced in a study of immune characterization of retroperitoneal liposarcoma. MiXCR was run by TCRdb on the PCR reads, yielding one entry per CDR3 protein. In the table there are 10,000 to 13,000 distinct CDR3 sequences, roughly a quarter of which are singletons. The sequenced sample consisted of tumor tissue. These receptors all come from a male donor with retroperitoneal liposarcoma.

In nucleotides, the CDR3 is TGTGCCGGATCCGGGAGGGTTGATGAGCAGTTCTTC. Its translation: CAGSGRVDEQFF. The chain has TRBV6-1 and TRBJ2-1; 8 positions agree with TRBD2. The CDR3 has 12 amino acids. Losses at the gene ends were 11 bases for V and 8 bases for J; bases not matched to a gene: 8. Germline V CDR1 and CDR2: MNHNS, SASEGT.

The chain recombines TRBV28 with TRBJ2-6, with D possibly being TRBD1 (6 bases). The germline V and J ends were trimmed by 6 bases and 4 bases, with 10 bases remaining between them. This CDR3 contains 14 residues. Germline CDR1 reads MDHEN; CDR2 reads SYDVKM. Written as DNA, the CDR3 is TGTGCCAGCAGAGGGGGTTGGGGGGCCAACGTCCTGACTTTC. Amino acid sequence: CASRGGWGANVLTF. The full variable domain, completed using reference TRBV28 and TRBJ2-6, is DVKVTQSSRYLVKRTGEKVFLECVQDMDHENMFWYRQDPGLGLRLIYFSYDVKMKEKGDIPEGYSVSREKKERFSLILESASTNQTSMYLCASRGGWGANVLTFGAGSRLTVL.

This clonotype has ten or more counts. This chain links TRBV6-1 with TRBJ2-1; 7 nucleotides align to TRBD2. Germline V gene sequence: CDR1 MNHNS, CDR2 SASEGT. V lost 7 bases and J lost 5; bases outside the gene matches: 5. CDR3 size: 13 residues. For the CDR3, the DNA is TGTGCCAGCAACCGGGGGGAGGACAATGAGCAGTTCTTC. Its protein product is CASNRGEDNEQFF.

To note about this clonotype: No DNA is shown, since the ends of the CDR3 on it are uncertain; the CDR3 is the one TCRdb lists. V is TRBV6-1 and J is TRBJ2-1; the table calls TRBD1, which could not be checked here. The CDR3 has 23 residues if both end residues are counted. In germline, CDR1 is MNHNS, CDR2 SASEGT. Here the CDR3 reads CASSERGANNEQFFGPGTYEQYF.

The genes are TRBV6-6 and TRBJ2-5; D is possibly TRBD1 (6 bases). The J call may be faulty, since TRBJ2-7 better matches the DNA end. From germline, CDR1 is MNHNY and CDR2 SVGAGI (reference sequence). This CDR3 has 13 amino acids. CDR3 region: CASTPEGAYEQYF. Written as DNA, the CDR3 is TGTGCCAGCACTCCCGAGGGGGCCTACGAGCAGTACTTC.

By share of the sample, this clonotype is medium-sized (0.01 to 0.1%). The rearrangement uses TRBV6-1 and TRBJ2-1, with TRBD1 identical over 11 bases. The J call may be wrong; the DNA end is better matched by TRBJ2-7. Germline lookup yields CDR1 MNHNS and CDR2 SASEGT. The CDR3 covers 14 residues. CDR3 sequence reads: CASSTGTGGYEQYF. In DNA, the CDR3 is TGTGCCAGCAGCACCGGGACAGGGGGCTACGAGCAGTACTTC.

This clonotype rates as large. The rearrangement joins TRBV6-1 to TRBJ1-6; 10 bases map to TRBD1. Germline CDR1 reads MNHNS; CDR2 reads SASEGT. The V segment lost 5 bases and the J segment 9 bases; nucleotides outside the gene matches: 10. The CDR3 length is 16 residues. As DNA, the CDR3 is TGTGCCAGCAGTCTTGTCGGACAGGGGGTGAGTTCACCCCTCCACTTT. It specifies CASSLVGQGVSSPLHF.